This T cell receptor beta chain was profiled in a study of T cells in localized non-small cell lung cancer. As to this clone: Its specificity is not known.

TCRdb keeps only in-frame clones here, not all; method: immunoSEQ multiplex PCR. This table holds tens of thousands of clones, approximately 84% found once. Overall study results and limits: Heterogeneity remains possible, as sequencing covered one tumor region only. Paired adjacent lung recovered a median around 59 of the top 100 tumor clones. Elevated blood T cell density was associated with longer overall survival. Of the tissues analyzed, uninvolved adjacent lung showed maximal T cell clonality, greater than tumor.

Material: peripheral blood, obtained before any cancer treatment. The receptor comes from a female donor at least 60 years old with stage I lung adenocarcinoma.

The CDR3 region is CASSDREWESPLHF. CDR3 sequence (DNA): TGTGCCAGCAGCGACAGGGAATGGGAATCACCCCTCCACTTT. The gene calls are TRBV5-8 and TRBJ1-6; TRBD1 agrees at 7 bases. CDR3 length: 14 residues. V dropped 4 bases and J dropped 10; count of bases not matched to a gene: 8. Germline V lookup: CDR1 SGHTS, CDR2 YDEGEE.